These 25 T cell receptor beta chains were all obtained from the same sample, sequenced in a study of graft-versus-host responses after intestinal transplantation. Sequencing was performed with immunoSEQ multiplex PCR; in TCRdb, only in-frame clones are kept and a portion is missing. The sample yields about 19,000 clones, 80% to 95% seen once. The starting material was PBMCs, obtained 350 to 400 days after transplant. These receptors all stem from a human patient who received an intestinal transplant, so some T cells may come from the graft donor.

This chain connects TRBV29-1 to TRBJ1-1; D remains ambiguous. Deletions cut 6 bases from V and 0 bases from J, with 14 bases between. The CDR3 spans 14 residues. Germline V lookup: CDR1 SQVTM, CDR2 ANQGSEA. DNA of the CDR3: TGCAGCGTCCTGACAATTGCCTTGAACACTGAAGCTTTCTTT. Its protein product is CSVLTIALNTEAFF.

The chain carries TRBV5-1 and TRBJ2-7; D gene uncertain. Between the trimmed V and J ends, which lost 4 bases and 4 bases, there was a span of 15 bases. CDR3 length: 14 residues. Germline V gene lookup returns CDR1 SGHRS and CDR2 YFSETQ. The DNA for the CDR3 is TGCGCCAGCAGCCCCCAGCGTTGGTCGTACGAGCAGTACTTC. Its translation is CASSPQRWSYEQYF.

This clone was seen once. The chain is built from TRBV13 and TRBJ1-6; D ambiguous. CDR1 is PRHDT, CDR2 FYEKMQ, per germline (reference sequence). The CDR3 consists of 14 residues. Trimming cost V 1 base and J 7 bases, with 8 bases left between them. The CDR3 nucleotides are TGTGCCAGCAGCTTAGCAGTGGCCAATTCACCCCTCCACTTT. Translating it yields CASSLAVANSPLHF.

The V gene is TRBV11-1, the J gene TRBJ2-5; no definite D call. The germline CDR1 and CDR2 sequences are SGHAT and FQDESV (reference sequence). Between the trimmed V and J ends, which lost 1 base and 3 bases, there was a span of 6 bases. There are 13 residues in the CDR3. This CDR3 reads CASSLDLKETQYF. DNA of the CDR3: TGTGCCAGCAGCTTAGACCTTAAAGAGACCCAGTACTTC.

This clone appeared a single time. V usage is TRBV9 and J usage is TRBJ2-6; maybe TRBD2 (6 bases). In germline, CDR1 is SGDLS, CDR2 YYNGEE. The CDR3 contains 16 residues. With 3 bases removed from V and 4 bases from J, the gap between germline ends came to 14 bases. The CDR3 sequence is CASSGRRAGGANVLTF. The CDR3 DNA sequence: TGTGCCAGCAGCGGCCGGAGGGCGGGCGGGGCCAACGTCCTGACTTTC.

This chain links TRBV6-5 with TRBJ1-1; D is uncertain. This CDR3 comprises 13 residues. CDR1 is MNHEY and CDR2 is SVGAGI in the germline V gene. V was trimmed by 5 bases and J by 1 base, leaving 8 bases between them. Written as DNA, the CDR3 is TGTGCCAGCAGTGTCAGAGGGAACACTGAAGCTTTCTTT. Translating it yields CASSVRGNTEAFF.

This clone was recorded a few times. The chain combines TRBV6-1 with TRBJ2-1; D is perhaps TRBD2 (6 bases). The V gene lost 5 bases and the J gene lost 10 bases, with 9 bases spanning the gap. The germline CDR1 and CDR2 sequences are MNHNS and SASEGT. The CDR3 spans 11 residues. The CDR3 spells CASSLGGEQFF. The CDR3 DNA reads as TGTGCCAGCAGTTTGGGGGGAGAGCAGTTCTTC.

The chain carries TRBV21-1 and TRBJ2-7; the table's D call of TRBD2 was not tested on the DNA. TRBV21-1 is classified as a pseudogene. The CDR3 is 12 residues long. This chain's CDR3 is CASSSYNYEQYF. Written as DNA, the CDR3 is TGTGCCAGCAGCAGCTATAACTACGAGCAGTACTTC.

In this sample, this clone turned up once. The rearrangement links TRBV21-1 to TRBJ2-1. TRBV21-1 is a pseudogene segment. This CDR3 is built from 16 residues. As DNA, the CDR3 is TGTGCCAGCAGCAAAAATAGGGGAGTCAGGGACAATGAGCAGTTCTTC. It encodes CASSKNRGVRDNEQFF.

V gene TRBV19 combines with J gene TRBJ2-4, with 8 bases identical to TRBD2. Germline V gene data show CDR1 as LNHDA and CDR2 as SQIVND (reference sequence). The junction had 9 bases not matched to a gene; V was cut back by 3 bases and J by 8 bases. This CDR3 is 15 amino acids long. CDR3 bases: TGTGCCAGTAGTATGGGGGCTAGCGGGTTGGACATTCAGTACTTC. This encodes CASSMGASGLDIQYF.

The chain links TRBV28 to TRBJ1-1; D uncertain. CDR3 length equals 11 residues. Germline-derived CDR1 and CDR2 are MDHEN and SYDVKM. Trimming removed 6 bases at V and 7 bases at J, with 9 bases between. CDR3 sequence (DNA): TGTGCCAGCAGCCGAGGGAATGAAGCTTTCTTT. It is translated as CASSRGNEAFF. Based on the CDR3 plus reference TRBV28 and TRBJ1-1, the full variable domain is DVKVTQSSRYLVKRTGEKVFLECVQDMDHENMFWYRQDPGLGLRLIYFSYDVKMKEKGDIPEGYSVSREKKERFSLILESASTNQTSMYLCASSRGNEAFFGQGTRLTVV.

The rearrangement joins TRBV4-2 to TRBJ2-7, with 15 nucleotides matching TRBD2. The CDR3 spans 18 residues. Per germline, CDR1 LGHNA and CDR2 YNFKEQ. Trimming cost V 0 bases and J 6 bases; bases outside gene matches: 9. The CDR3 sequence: CASSQDRTSGRARGEQYF. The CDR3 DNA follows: TGTGCCAGCAGCCAAGATCGGACTAGCGGGAGGGCCAGGGGCGAGCAGTACTTC.

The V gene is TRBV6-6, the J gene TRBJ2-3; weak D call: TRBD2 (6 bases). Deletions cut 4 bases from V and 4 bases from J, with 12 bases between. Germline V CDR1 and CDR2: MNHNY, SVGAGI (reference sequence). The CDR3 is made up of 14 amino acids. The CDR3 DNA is TGTGCCAGCAGTTGGCAGGGACTGGCAGATACGCAGTATTTT. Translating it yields CASSWQGLADTQYF.

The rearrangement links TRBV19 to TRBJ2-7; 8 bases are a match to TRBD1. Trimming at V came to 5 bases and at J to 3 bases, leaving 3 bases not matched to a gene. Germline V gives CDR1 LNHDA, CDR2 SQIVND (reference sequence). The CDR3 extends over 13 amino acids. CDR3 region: CASSPGTGYEQYF. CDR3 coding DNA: TGTGCCAGTAGTCCCGGGACAGGCTACGAGCAGTACTTC.

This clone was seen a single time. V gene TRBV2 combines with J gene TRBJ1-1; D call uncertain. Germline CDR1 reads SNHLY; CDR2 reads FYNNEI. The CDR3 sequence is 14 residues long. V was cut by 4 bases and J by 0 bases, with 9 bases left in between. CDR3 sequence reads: CASSGRRMNTEAFF. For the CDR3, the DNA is TGTGCCAGCAGTGGCCGACGGATGAACACTGAAGCTTTCTTT. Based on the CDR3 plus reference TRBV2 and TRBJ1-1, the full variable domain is EPEVTQTPSHQVTQMGQEVILRCVPISNHLYFYWYRQILGQKVEFLVSFYNNEISEKSEIFDDQFSVERPDGSNFTLKIRSTKLEDSAMYFCASSGRRMNTEAFFGQGTRLTVV.

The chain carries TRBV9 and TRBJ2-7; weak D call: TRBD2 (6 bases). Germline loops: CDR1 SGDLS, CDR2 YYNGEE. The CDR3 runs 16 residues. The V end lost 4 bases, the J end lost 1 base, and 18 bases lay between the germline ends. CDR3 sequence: CASSSPRAGRSYEQYF. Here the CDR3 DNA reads TGTGCCAGCAGCTCCCCGAGGGCGGGGAGGTCCTACGAGCAGTACTTC.

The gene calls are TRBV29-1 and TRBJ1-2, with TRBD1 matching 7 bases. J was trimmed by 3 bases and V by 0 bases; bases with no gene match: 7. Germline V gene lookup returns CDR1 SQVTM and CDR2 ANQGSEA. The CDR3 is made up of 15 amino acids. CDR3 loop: CSVEDPGQAHYGYTF. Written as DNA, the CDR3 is TGCAGCGTTGAAGATCCCGGACAGGCTCACTATGGCTACACCTTC.

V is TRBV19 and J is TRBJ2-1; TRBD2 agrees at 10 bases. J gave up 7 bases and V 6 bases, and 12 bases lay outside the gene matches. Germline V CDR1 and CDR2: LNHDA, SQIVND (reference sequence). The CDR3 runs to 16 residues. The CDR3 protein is CASSLLTASGSNEQFF. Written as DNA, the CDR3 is TGTGCCAGTAGCCTCCTCACGGCTAGCGGGAGTAATGAGCAGTTCTTC.

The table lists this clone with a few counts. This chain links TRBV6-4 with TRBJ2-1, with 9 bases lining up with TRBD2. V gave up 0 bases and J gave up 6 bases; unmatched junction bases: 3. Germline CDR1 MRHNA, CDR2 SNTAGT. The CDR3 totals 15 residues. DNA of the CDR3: TGTGCCAGCAGTGACTCAGATAGCGGGGGCAATGAGCAGTTCTTC. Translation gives CASSDSDSGGNEQFF.

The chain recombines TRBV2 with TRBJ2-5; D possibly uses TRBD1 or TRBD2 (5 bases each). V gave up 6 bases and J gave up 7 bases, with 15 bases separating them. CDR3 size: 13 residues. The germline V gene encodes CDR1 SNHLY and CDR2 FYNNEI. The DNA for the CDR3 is TGTGCCAGCAGGGGGGATAGCCTCGGGACCCAGTACTTC. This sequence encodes CASRGDSLGTQYF. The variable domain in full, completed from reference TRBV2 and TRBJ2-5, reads EPEVTQTPSHQVTQMGQEVILRCVPISNHLYFYWYRQILGQKVEFLVSFYNNEISEKSEIFDDQFSVERPDGSNFTLKIRSTKLEDSAMYFCASRGDSLGTQYFGPGTRLLVL.

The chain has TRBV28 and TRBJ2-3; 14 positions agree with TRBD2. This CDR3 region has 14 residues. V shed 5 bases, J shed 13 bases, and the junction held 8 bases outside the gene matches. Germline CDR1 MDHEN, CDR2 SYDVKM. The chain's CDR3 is CASSPLTSGRAEYF. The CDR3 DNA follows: TGTGCCAGCAGTCCTCTGACTAGCGGGAGGGCCGAGTATTTT.

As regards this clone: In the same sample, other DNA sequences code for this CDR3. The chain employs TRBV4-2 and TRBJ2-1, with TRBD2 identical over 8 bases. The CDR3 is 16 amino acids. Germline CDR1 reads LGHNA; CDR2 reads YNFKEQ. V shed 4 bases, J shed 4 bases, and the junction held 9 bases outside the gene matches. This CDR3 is CASSPTAAGGYNEQFF. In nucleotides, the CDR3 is TGTGCCAGCAGCCCTACCGCCGCGGGGGGATACAATGAGCAGTTCTTC.

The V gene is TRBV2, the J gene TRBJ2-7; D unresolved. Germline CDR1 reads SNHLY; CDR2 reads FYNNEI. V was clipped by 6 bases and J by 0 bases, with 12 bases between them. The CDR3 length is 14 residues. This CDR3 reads CASSSAQSSYEQYF. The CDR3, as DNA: TGTGCCAGCAGCTCCGCGCAGAGCTCCTACGAGCAGTACTTC.

CDR3 loop: CASRGLAFNEQYF. The CDR3 DNA sequence: TGCGCCAGCAGGGGACTAGCGTTCAACGAGCAGTACTTC. The chain carries TRBV5-1 and TRBJ2-7; 10 bases fit TRBD2. V lost 5 bases, J lost 5 bases, and 4 bases stayed unmatched. The CDR3 sequence is 13 residues long. From germline, CDR1 is SGHRS and CDR2 YFSETQ.

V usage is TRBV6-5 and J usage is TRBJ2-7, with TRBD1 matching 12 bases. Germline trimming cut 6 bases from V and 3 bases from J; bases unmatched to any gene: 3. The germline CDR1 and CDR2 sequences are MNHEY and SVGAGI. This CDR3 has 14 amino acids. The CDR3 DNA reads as TGTGCCAGCAGCCGGGACAGGGGGCTCTACGAGCAGTACTTC. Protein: CASSRDRGLYEQYF.